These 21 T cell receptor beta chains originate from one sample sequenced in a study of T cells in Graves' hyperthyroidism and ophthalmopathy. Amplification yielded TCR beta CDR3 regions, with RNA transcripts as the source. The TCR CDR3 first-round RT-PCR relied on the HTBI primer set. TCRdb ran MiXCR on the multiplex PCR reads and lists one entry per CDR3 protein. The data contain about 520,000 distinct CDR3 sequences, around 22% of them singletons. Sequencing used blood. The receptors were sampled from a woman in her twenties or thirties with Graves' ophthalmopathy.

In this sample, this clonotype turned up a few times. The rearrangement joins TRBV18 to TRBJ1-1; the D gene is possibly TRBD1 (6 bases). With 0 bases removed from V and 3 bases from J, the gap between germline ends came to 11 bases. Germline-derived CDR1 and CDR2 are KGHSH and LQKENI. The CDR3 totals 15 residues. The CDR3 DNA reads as TGTGCCAGCTCACCACCCTTCGGGGGGCACACTGAAGCTTTCTTT. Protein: CASSPPFGGHTEAFF. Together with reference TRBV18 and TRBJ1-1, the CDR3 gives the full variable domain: NAGVMQNPRHLVRRRGQEARLRCSPMKGHSHVYWYRQLPEEGLKFMVYLQKENIIDESGMPKERFSAEFPKEGPSILRIQQVVRGDSAAYFCASSPPFGGHTEAFFGQGTRLTVV.

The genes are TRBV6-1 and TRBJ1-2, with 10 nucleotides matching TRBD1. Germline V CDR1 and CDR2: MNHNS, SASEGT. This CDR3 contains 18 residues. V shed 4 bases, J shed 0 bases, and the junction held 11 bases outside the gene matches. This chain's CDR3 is CASSAPRDRGLANYGYTF. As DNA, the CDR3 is TGTGCCAGCAGTGCACCCCGGGACAGGGGCCTAGCTAACTATGGCTACACCTTC.

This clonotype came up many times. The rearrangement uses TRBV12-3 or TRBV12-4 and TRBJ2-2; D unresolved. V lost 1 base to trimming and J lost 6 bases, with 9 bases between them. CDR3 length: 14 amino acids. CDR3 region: CASSLGRWAGELFF. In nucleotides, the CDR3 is TGTGCCAGCAGTTTAGGGCGGTGGGCCGGGGAGCTGTTTTTT.

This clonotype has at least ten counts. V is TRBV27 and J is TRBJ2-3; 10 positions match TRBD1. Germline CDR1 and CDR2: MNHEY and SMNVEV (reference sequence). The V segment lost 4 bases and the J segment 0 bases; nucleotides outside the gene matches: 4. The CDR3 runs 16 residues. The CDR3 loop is CASSWTGGTSTDTQYF. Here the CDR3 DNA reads TGTGCCAGCAGTTGGACAGGGGGAACTAGCACAGATACGCAGTATTTT.

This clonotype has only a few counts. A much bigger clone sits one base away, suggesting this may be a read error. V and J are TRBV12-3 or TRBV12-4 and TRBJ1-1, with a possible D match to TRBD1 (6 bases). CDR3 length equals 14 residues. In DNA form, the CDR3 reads TGTGCCAGCAGTTTCTCAGGGGTCGGGACTGAAGCTTGCTTT. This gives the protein CASSFSGVGTEACF.

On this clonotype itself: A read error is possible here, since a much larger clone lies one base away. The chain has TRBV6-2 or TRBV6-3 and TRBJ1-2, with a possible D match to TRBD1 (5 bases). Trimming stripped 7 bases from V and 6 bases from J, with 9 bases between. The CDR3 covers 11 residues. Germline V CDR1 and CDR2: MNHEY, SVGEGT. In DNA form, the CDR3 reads TGTGCCAGCACCGACAGCCATGGCTACACCTTC. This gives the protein CASTDSHGYTF.

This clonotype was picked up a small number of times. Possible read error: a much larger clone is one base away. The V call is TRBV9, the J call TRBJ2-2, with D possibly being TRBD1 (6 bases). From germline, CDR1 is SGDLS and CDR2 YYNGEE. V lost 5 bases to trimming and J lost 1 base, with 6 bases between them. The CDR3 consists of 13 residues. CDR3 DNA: TGTGCCAGCAGGGACAGGAACACCGGGGAGCTGTTTTTT. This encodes CASRDRNTGELFF. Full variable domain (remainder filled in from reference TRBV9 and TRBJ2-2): DSGVTQTPKHLITATGQRVTLRCSPRSGDLSVYWYQQSLDQGLQFLIQYYNGEERAKGNILERFSAQQFPDLHSELNLSSLELGDSALYFCASRDRNTGELFFGEGSRLTVL.

The CDR3 reads CASSQGIGTAEKLFF. CDR3 coding DNA: TGCGCCAGCAGCCAAGGGATCGGGACTGCGGAAAAACTGTTTTTT. The chain recombines TRBV4-1 with TRBJ1-4; TRBD1 might be the D (5 bases). Per germline, CDR1 MGHRA and CDR2 YSYEKL. The CDR3 consists of 15 residues. Trimming took off 1 base at V and 8 bases at J, with 14 bases between the two ends.

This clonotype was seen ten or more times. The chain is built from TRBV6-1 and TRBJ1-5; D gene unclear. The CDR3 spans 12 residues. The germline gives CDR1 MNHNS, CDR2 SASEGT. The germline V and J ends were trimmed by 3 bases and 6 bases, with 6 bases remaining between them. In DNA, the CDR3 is TGTGCCAGCAGTGAGCCGTTTCAGCCCCAGCATTTT. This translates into CASSEPFQPQHF.

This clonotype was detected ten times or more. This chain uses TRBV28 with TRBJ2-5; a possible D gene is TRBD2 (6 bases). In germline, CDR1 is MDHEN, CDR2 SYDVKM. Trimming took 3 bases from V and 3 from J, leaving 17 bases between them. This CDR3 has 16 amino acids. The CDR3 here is CASSFSSDLFKETQYF. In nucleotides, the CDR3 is TGTGCCAGCAGTTTCTCTAGCGACCTCTTTAAAGAGACCCAGTACTTC.

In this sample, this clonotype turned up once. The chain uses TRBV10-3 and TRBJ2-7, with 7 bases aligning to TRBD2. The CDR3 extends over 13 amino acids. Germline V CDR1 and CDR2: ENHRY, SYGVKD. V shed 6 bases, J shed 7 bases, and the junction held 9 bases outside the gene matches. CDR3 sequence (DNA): TGTGCCATCAGAGGAAGCGGGGACGGAGAGCAGTACTTC. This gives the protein CAIRGSGDGEQYF.

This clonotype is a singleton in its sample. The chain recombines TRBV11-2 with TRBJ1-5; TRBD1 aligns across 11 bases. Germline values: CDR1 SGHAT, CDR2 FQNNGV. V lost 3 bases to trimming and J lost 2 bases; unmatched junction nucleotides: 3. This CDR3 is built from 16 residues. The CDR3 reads CASSFGQGAGNQPQHF. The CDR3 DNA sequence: TGTGCCAGCAGCTTTGGACAGGGGGCTGGCAATCAGCCCCAGCATTTT. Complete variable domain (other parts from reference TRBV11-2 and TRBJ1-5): EAGVAQSPRYKIIEKRQSVAFWCNPISGHATLYWYQQILGQGPKLLIQFQNNGVVDDSQLPKDRFSAERLKGVDSTLKIQPAKLEDSAVYLCASSFGQGAGNQPQHFGDGTRLSIL.

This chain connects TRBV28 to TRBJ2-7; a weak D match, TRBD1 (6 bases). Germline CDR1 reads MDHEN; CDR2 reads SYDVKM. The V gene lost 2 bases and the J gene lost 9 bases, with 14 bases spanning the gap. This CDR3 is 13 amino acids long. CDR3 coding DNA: TGTGCCAGCAGTTTACCGCGGACAGACCCGCAGTACTTC. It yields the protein CASSLPRTDPQYF.

The CDR3 DNA reads as TGTGCCAGCAGTAAGACCCGCACAGATACGCAGTATTTT. Translation gives CASSKTRTDTQYF. V gene TRBV12-3 or TRBV12-4 combines with J gene TRBJ2-3; no firm D call. Trimming took off 5 bases at V and 1 base at J, with 7 bases between the two ends. The CDR3 extends over 13 amino acids.

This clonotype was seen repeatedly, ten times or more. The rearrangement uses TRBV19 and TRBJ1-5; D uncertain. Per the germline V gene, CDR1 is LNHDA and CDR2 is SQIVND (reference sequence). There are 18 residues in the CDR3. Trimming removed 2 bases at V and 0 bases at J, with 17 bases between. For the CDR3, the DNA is TGTGCCAGTAGTATACGGGCCAGTCTATCCTATAGCAATCAGCCCCAGCATTTT. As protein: CASSIRASLSYSNQPQHF.

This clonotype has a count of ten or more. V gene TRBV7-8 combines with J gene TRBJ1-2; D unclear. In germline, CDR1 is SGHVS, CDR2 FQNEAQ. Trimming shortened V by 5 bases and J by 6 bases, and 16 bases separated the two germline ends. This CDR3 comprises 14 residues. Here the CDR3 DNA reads TGTGCCAGCAGCCCGCCAGGACCGTCCCATGGCTACACCTTC. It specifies CASSPPGPSHGYTF. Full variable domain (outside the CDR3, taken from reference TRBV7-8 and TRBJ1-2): GAGVSQSPRYKVAKRGQDVALRCDPISGHVSLFWYQQALGQGPEFLTYFQNEAQLDKSGLPSDRFFAERPEGSVSTLKIQRTQQEDSAVYLCASSPPGPSHGYTFGSGTRLTVV.

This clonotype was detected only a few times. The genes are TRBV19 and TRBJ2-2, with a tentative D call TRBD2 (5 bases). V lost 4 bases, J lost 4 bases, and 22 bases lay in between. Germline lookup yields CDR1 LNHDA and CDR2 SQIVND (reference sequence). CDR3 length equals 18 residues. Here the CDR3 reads CASSTSLAAGLSTGELFF. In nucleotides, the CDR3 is TGTGCCAGTAGTACGTCGTTGGCGGCGGGTCTGAGCACCGGGGAGCTGTTTTTT.

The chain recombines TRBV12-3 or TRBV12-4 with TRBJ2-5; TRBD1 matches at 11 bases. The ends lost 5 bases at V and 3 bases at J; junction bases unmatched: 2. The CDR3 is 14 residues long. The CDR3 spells CASSAGQGEETQYF. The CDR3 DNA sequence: TGTGCCAGCAGTGCGGGACAGGGGGAAGAGACCCAGTACTTC.

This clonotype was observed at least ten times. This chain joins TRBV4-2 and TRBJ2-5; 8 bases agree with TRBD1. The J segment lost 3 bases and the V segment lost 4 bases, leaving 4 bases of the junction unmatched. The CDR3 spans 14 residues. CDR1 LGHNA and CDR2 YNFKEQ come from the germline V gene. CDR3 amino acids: CASSREQGEETQYF. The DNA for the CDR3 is TGTGCCAGCAGCCGAGAACAGGGGGAAGAGACCCAGTACTTC.

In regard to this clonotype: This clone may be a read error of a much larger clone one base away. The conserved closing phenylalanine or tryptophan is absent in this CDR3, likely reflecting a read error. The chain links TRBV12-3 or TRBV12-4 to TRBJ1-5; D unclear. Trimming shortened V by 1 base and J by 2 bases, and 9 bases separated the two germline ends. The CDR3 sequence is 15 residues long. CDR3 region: CASSLEGDGNQPQHS. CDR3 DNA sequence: TGTGCCAGCAGTTTAGAGGGTGACGGCAATCAGCCCCAGCATTCT.

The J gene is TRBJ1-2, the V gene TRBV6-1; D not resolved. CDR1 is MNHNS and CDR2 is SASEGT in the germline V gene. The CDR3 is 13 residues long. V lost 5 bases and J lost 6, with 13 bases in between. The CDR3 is CASSRHESNGYTF. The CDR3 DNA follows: TGTGCCAGCAGTCGACATGAGAGTAATGGCTACACCTTC.